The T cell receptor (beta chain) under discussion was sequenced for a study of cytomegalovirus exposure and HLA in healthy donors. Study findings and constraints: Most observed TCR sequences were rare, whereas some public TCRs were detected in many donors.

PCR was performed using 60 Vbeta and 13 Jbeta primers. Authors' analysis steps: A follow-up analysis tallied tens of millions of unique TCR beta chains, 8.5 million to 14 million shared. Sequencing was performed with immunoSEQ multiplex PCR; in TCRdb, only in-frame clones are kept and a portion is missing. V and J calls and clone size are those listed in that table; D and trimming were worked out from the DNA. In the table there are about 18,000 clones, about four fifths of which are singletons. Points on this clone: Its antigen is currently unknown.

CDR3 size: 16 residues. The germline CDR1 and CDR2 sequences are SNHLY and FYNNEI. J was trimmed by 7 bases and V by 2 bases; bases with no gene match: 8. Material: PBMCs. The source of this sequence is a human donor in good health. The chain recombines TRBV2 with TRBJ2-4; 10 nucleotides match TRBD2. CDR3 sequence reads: CASSESSSGSSNIQYF. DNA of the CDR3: TGTGCCAGCAGTGAATCCTCTAGCGGGAGTAGCAACATTCAGTACTTC.